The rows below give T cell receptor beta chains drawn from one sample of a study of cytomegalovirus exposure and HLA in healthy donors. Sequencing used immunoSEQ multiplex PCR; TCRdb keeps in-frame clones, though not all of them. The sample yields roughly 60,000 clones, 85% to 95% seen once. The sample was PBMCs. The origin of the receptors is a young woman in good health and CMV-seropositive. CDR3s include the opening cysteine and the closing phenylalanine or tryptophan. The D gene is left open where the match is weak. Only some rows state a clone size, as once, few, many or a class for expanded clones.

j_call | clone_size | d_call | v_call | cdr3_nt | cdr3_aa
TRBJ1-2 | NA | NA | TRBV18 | TGTGCCAGCTCACCCACCGGACAGCCTACCGTCTATGGCTACACCTTC | CASSPTGQPTVYGYTF
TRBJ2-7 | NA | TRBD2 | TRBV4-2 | TGTGCCAGCAGCCAAGTTCTCACTAGCGGGGGGAACGAGCAGTACTTC | CASSQVLTSGGNEQYF
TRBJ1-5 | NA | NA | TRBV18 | TGTGCCAGCTCACCACGGGAAGGGGCCCATCAGCCCCAGCATTTT | CASSPREGAHQPQHF
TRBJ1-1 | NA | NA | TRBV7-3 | TGTGCCAGCAGCTTAAGGGGGGTCGCTGAAGCTTTCTTT | CASSLRGVAEAFF
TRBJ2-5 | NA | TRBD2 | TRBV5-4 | TGTGCCAGCAGCTTCGGGTCTAGCGGACCGAGCCTGAAGACCCAGTACTTC | CASSFGSSGPSLKTQYF
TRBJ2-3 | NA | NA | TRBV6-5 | TGTGCCAGCATGAGGGGGAGCACAGATACGCAGTATTTT | CASMRGSTDTQYF
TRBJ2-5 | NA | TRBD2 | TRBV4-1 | TGCGCCAGCAGCCCGACTAAAGCGGGGGGCGAAGAGACCCAGTACTTC | CASSPTKAGGEETQYF
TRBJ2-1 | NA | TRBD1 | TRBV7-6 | TGTGCCAGCAGCTCGGGACAGGGAAATCCCTATGAGCAGTTCTTC | CASSSGQGNPYEQFF
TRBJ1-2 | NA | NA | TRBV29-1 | TGCAGCGTTGAAGATCGGGGGGTGGGCTATGGCTACACCTTC | CSVEDRGVGYGYTF
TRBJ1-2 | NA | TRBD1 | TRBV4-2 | TGTGCCAGCAGCCCGGGACAGGGGCAGGGGATTTATGGCTACACCTTC | CASSPGQGQGIYGYTF
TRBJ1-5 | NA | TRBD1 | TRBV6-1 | TGTGCCAGCAGTGACCCAGGGGGTCTCATTGGGAATCAGCCCCAGCATTTT | CASSDPGGLIGNQPQHF
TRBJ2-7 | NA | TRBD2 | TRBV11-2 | TGTGCCAGCAGCACGACTAGCGGGCACTACGAGCAGTACTTC | CASSTTSGHYEQYF
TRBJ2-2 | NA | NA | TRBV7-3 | TGTGCCAGCAGCAGGGGGGACAGACAAGACACCGGGGAGCTGTTTTTT | CASSRGDRQDTGELFF
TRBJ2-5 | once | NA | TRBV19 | TGTGCCAGCGGGGTCCAAGAGACCCAGTACTTC | CASGVQETQYF
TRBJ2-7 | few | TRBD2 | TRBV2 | TGTGCCAGCAGCAACGGACTAGCGGGGACCTTCGGGGAGCAGTACTTC | CASSNGLAGTFGEQYF
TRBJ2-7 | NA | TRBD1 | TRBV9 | TGTGCCAGCAGCCCCCGGGACAGCCTCTACGAGCAGTACTTC | CASSPRDSLYEQYF
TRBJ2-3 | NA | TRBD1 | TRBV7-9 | TGTGCCAGCAGTCTAAGACAGGGTGGAGGAGATACGCAGTATTTT | CASSLRQGGGDTQYF
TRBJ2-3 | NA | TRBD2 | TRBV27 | TGTGCCAGCAGTTTAAAGGGCGGGAGATATGAGGCAGATACGCAGTATTTT | CASSLKGGRYEADTQYF
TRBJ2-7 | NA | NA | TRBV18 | TGTGCCAGCTCACCCCCAGGTTCCCACGAGCAGTACTTC | CASSPPGSHEQYF
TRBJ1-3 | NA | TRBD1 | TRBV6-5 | TGTGCCAGCAGCGCCGGACAGGGAGTAGGAAACACCATATATTTT | CASSAGQGVGNTIYF
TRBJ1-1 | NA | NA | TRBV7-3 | TGTGCCAGCAGGAGGACAGAGAACACTGAAGCTTTCTTT | CASRRTENTEAFF
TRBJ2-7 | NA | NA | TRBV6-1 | TGTGCCAGCAGTGAAGGCGAGGGGCGGGGCTCCTACGAGCAGTACTTC | CASSEGEGRGSYEQYF
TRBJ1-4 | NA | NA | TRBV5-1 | TGCGCCAGCAGCCCCGGCACCGTCGCTCACCCAGGGGAAAAACTGTTTTTT | CASSPGTVAHPGEKLFF
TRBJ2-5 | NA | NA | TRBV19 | TGTGCCAGTAGTATAGGGACTGTTCCTCCGGAGACCCAGTACTTC | CASSIGTVPPETQYF
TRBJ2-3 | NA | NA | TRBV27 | TGTGCCAGCAGCCTGACCACAGGGTTCACAGATACGCAGTATTTT | CASSLTTGFTDTQYF
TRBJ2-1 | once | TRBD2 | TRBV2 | TGTGCCAGAGAGGGGTCTAGCGGGGTCAATGAGCAGTTCTTC | CAREGSSGVNEQFF
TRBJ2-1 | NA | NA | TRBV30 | TGTGCCTGGAACGAGGTGGCCAATGAGCAGTTCTTC | CAWNEVANEQFF
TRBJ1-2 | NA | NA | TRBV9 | TGTGCCAGCAGCGTAGAAGTAGGGGGTAGCTATGGCTACACCTTC | CASSVEVGGSYGYTF
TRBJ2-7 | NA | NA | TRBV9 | TGTGCCAGCAGCGGAAGTCAGGGAACCGAGCAGTACTTC | CASSGSQGTEQYF
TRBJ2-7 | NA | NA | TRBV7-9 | TGTGCCAGCAGCGGAACAGGGAACTATACCTCCTACGAGCAGTACTTC | CASSGTGNYTSYEQYF
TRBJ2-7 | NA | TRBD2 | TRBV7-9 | TGTGCCAGCAGCCCTAGCGGGAGGGCCTACGAGCAGTACTTC | CASSPSGRAYEQYF
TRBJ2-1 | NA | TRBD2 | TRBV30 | TGTGCCTGGGGAAGAGGGCTAGCGGGCGGGGGTGCGTTCTTC | CAWGRGLAGGGAFF
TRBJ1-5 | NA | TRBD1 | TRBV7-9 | TGTGCCAGCAGCTCAACAGGGGTTCAGCCCCAGCATTTT | CASSSTGVQPQHF
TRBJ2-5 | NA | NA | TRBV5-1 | TGCGCCAGTCACCCCGGGGTTGGCCAAGAGACCCAGTACTTC | CASHPGVGQETQYF
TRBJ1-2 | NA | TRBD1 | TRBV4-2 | TGTGCCAGCAGCACTGGACAGGGCCGGGACTATGGCTACACCTTC | CASSTGQGRDYGYTF
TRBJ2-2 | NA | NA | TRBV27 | TGTGCCAGCAGTCCCCCTAGACGGGAGCTAACCGGGGAGCTGTTTTTT | CASSPPRRELTGELFF
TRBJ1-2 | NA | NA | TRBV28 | TGTGCCAGCAGCCGCCTCATTGGGGGGAACTATGGCTACACCTTC | CASSRLIGGNYGYTF
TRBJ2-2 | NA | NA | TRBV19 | TGTGCCAGTGACAGAACGAACACCGGGGAGCTGTTTTTT | CASDRTNTGELFF
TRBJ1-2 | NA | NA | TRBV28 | TGTGCCAGCAGCCTGCCCCAGGGAAACTATGGCTACACCTTC | CASSLPQGNYGYTF
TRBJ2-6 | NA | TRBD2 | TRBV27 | TGTGCCAGACGGGGGTGGGCTCGTTCTGGAAAGAATAGCGGGACCCCTGGGGCCAACGTCCTGACTTTC | CARRGWARSGKNSGTPGANVLTF
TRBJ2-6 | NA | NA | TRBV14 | TGTGCCAGCTCCAGATCCTCTGGGGCCAACGTCCTGACTTTC | CASSRSSGANVLTF